Listed here are 29 T cell receptor beta chains from one sample, sequenced in a study of blood T cell repertoires in COVID-19. Measured with immunoSEQ multiplex PCR; TCRdb has only the in-frame clones, and not every one. The table has 60,000 to 70,000 clones, around 82% seen once; the top ten hold about 7%. Sequenced: peripheral blood. The receptor set was obtained from a man in his sixties with acute or convalescent COVID-19.

This sequence joins TRBV5-6 and TRBJ2-3, with D possibly being TRBD1 (7 bases). Germline CDR1 SGHDT, CDR2 YYEEEE. This CDR3 has 15 amino acids. Trimming stripped 7 bases from V and 2 bases from J, with 17 bases between. CDR3 residues: CASGLRGDFTDTQYF. As DNA, the CDR3 is TGTGCCAGCGGACTCAGGGGGGACTTCACAGATACGCAGTATTTT. Using reference TRBV5-6 and TRBJ2-3 for the parts outside the CDR3, the full variable domain is DAGVTQSPTHLIKTRGQQVTLRCSPKSGHDTVSWYQQALGQGPQFIFQYYEEEERQRGNFPDRFSGHQFPNYSSELNVNALLLGDSALYLCASGLRGDFTDTQYFGPGTRLTVL.

This chain joins TRBV5-4 and TRBJ1-2; D is uncertain. CDR3 length equals 13 residues. CDR1 and CDR2 from the germline V gene are SGHNT and YYREEE (reference sequence). V was clipped by 0 bases and J by 8 bases, with 11 bases between them. CDR3 sequence: CASSLASGNGYTF. CDR3 nucleotide sequence: TGTGCCAGCAGCTTGGCTTCGGGGAACGGCTACACCTTC.

V gene TRBV7-9 combines with J gene TRBJ2-5; weak D call: TRBD1 (6 bases). CDR3 length: 14 amino acids. V lost 6 bases to trimming and J lost 5 bases, with 16 bases between them. Germline assignment: CDR1 SEHNR and CDR2 FQNEAQ (reference sequence). In DNA, the CDR3 is TGTGCCAGCAGATTACCTCAGGGGTCGGAGACCCAGTACTTC. Translation gives CASRLPQGSETQYF.

J is TRBJ1-2 and V is TRBV19; 12 bases are shared with TRBD1. Germline V gene sequence: CDR1 LNHDA, CDR2 SQIVND (reference sequence). The trim removed 4 bases at V and 4 bases at J, leaving 7 bases unmatched. The CDR3 spans 16 residues. This CDR3 reads CASSTPGQGAVYGYTF. CDR3 bases: TGTGCCAGTAGTACTCCGGGACAGGGGGCCGTCTATGGCTACACCTTC.

The chain carries TRBV25-1 and TRBJ1-1; tentative D call: TRBD1 (5 bases). The V end lost 1 base, the J end lost 0 bases, and 12 bases lay between the germline ends. CDR1 is MGHDK, CDR2 SYGVNS, per germline. This CDR3 region has 16 residues. CDR3: CASSESGIPVNTEAFF. The CDR3 bases are TGTGCCAGCAGTGAATCAGGGATTCCCGTGAACACTGAAGCTTTCTTT. The full variable domain, completed using reference TRBV25-1 and TRBJ1-1, is EADIYQTPRYLVIGTGKKITLECSQTMGHDKMYWYQQDPGMELHLIHYSYGVNSTEKGDLSSESTVSRIRTEHFPLTLESARPSHTSQYLCASSESGIPVNTEAFFGQGTRLTVV.

V is TRBV7-2 and J is TRBJ2-3; 9 positions agree with TRBD2. The junction had 1 base not matched to a gene; V was cut back by 0 bases and J by 3 bases. Germline-derived CDR1 and CDR2 are SGHTA and FQGNSA. CDR3 size: 15 residues. CDR3 protein: CASSLAGLATDTQYF. In DNA form, the CDR3 reads TGTGCCAGCAGCTTAGCGGGACTAGCAACAGATACGCAGTATTTT.

The V gene is TRBV5-4, the J gene TRBJ2-2, with 10 bases identical to TRBD2. The germline CDR1 and CDR2 sequences are SGHNT and YYREEE (reference sequence). The J segment lost 1 base and the V segment lost 4 bases, leaving 4 bases of the junction unmatched. The CDR3 has 16 amino acids. CDR3 bases: TGTGCCAGCAGCCCGACTAGCGGGCGGAACACCGGGGAGCTGTTTTTT. Translated, it gives CASSPTSGRNTGELFF.

The chain has TRBV9 and TRBJ1-3; the D gene is possibly TRBD1 (6 bases). Between the trimmed V and J ends, which lost 0 bases and 0 bases, there was a span of 10 bases. CDR3 length: 16 residues. Germline V lookup: CDR1 SGDLS, CDR2 YYNGEE. The chain's CDR3 is CASSVVGHLSGNTIYF. DNA of the CDR3: TGTGCCAGCAGCGTAGTGGGACACCTCTCTGGAAACACCATATATTTT.

The rearrangement joins TRBV9 to TRBJ2-1; D is unresolved. The ends were cut back, 4 bases at V and 0 bases at J, with 11 bases in the middle. The CDR3 has 15 residues. The germline gives CDR1 SGDLS, CDR2 YYNGEE. CDR3 protein: CASSPLHSSYNEQFF. CDR3 DNA: TGTGCCAGCAGCCCCCTCCATAGCTCCTACAATGAGCAGTTCTTC.

This clone showed up just once. The V gene is TRBV2, the J gene TRBJ1-2; 8 nucleotides match TRBD1. The V gene's germline CDR1 is SNHLY and CDR2 FYNNEI. This CDR3 is 12 amino acids long. V lost 9 bases to trimming and J lost 2 bases; unmatched junction nucleotides: 2. Here the CDR3 DNA reads TGTGCCAGGACAGGGGAGAACTATGGCTACACCTTC. Encoded protein: CARTGENYGYTF. Using reference TRBV2 and TRBJ1-2 for the parts outside the CDR3, the full variable domain is EPEVTQTPSHQVTQMGQEVILRCVPISNHLYFYWYRQILGQKVEFLVSFYNNEISEKSEIFDDQFSVERPDGSNFTLKIRSTKLEDSAMYFCARTGENYGYTFGSGTRLTVV.

This clone occurred a few times. DNA for the CDR3: TGTGCCAGCAGCCCCAGTGCCCTCTGGGAGCTGTTTTTT. It specifies CASSPSALWELFF. This chain joins TRBV11-3 and TRBJ2-2; no definite D call. Per germline, CDR1 SGHNT and CDR2 YENEEA. This CDR3 contains 13 residues. V lost 5 bases, J lost 9 bases, and 13 bases lay in between. The full variable domain, rest sourced from reference TRBV11-3 and TRBJ2-2, is EAGVVQSPRYKIIEKKQPVAFWCNPISGHNTLYWYLQNLGQGPELLIRYENEEAVDDSQLPKDRFSAERLKGVDSTLKIQPAELGDSAVYLCASSPSALWELFFGEGSRLTVL.

This sequence joins TRBV27 and TRBJ1-2; a weak D match, TRBD1 (6 bases). CDR1 is MNHEY, CDR2 SMNVEV, per germline (reference sequence). Trimming left V 5 bases short and J 8 bases short, with 27 bases between. The CDR3 runs 17 residues. This CDR3 reads CASSLNHRANSFKGYTF. The CDR3 DNA follows: TGTGCCAGCAGTCTAAACCACAGGGCCAACTCTTTTAAAGGCTACACCTTC.

For the CDR3, the DNA is TGTGCCAGCAGCGCACAGGGCTCTGGAAACACCATATATTTT. Encoded protein: CASSAQGSGNTIYF. The J gene is TRBJ1-3, the V gene TRBV9; perhaps TRBD1 as D (6 bases). The CDR3 totals 14 residues. CDR1 SGDLS and CDR2 YYNGEE come from the germline V gene. Trimming removed 3 bases from V and 0 bases from J, with 7 bases in between. Together with reference TRBV9 and TRBJ1-3, the CDR3 gives the full variable domain: DSGVTQTPKHLITATGQRVTLRCSPRSGDLSVYWYQQSLDQGLQFLIQYYNGEERAKGNILERFSAQQFPDLHSELNLSSLELGDSALYFCASSAQGSGNTIYFGEGSWLTVV.

The chain is built from TRBV3-1 (or the pseudogene TRBV3-2) and TRBJ2-1; 15 bases are a match to TRBD2. The ends lost 4 bases at V and 5 bases at J; junction bases unmatched: 6. Per the germline V gene, CDR1 is LGHDT and CDR2 is YNNKEL (reference sequence). This CDR3 spans 17 amino acids. The CDR3 DNA is TGTGCCAGCAGCCCCTACGGGACTAGCGGGGGGAACAATGAGCAGTTCTTC. Translating it yields CASSPYGTSGGNNEQFF.

The chain combines TRBV6-5 with TRBJ2-7, with 14 bases lining up with TRBD2. Trimming cost V 6 bases and J 4 bases; bases outside gene matches: 5. Germline assignment: CDR1 MNHEY and CDR2 SVGAGI. The CDR3 runs to 15 residues. The CDR3 DNA reads TGTGCCAGCAGCCTTGGGACTAGCGGGGGATACGAGCAGTACTTC. Its translation: CASSLGTSGGYEQYF.

The chain combines TRBV29-1 with TRBJ2-1; possible D gene TRBD1, 6 bases. V was trimmed by 7 bases and J by 0 bases, leaving 13 bases between them. Per the germline V gene, CDR1 is SQVTM and CDR2 is ANQGSEA. The CDR3 length is 14 residues. The CDR3: CSGGQRSSYNEQFF. CDR3 bases: TGCAGCGGTGGACAGCGCAGCTCCTACAATGAGCAGTTCTTC.

J is TRBJ2-2 and V is TRBV7-9; TRBD2 might be the D (6 bases). Germline V gives CDR1 SEHNR, CDR2 FQNEAQ (reference sequence). The CDR3 is 15 amino acids. Trimming shortened V by 0 bases and J by 2 bases, and 7 bases separated the two germline ends. In nucleotides, the CDR3 is TGTGCCAGCAGCTTAGCGGGGGGTAACACCGGGGAGCTGTTTTTT. Translation gives CASSLAGGNTGELFF.

The rearrangement uses TRBV30 and TRBJ1-2; 7 bases align to TRBD1. There are 13 residues in the CDR3. The junction had 5 bases not matched to a gene; V was cut back by 3 bases and J by 4 bases. CDR1 GTSNPN and CDR2 SVGIG come from the germline V gene (reference sequence). DNA for the CDR3: TGTGCCTGGAGGACAGGGCCGGGCTATGGCTACACCTTC. Protein: CAWRTGPGYGYTF. The full variable domain, its missing parts supplied by reference TRBV30 and TRBJ1-2, is SQTIHQWPATLVQPVGSPLSLECTVEGTSNPNLYWYRQAAGRGLQLLFYSVGIGQISSEVPQNLSASRPQDRQFILSSKKLLLSDSGFYLCAWRTGPGYGYTFGSGTRLTVV.

The V and J genes are TRBV13 and TRBJ2-7; weak D call: TRBD2 (5 bases). The germline V and J ends were trimmed by 5 bases and 7 bases, with 24 bases remaining between them. CDR3 length: 16 amino acids. Germline V CDR1 and CDR2: PRHDT, FYEKMQ (reference sequence). DNA of the CDR3: TGTGCCAGCAGCCCACCGCGTAGGGAGATGTCTAGAGAGCAGTACTTC. The encoded protein is CASSPPRREMSREQYF.

The rearrangement links TRBV18 to TRBJ2-5; D is uncertain. The CDR3 totals 13 residues. The ends were cut back, 3 bases at V and 1 base at J, with 6 bases in the middle. Germline assignment: CDR1 KGHSH and CDR2 LQKENI. CDR3 region: CASSPPVQETQYF. The CDR3 DNA follows: TGTGCCAGCTCACCCCCCGTCCAAGAGACCCAGTACTTC.

J is TRBJ2-7 and V is TRBV29-1, with D tentatively TRBD1 (8 bases). The CDR3 is 15 amino acids. Trimming removed 5 bases from V and 1 base from J, with 18 bases in between. Germline-derived CDR1 and CDR2 are SQVTM and ANQGSEA. The CDR3 nucleotides read TGCAGCGTTAAGTCGGACAGGGAGGGATCCTACGAGCAGTACTTC. This sequence encodes CSVKSDREGSYEQYF.

The chain links TRBV3-1 (or the pseudogene TRBV3-2) to TRBJ2-2, with 7 bases identical to TRBD1. Germline V gene lookup returns CDR1 LGHDT and CDR2 YNNKEL (reference sequence). After removal of 5 bases from V and 2 bases from J, the junction contained 5 bases not matched to a gene. CDR3 length equals 15 residues. The CDR3 nucleotides are TGTGCCAGCAGCTTTCGACAGGGTAACACCGGGGAGCTGTTTTTT. Protein sequence: CASSFRQGNTGELFF.

V gene TRBV5-5 combines with J gene TRBJ2-2; 7 bases map to TRBD1. The CDR3 runs 17 residues. The junction had 10 bases not matched to a gene; V was cut back by 4 bases and J by 1 base. CDR1 is SGHKS and CDR2 is YYEKEE in the germline V gene (reference sequence). CDR3 sequence reads: CASSPREGAKNTGELFF. In DNA, the CDR3 is TGTGCCAGCAGCCCCCGCGAGGGGGCGAAGAACACCGGGGAGCTGTTTTTT.

This clone has a handful of counts. As DNA, the CDR3 is TGTGCCAGCAGCCAAGATCTTGGGCTTCGGACTGAAGCTTTCTTT. It encodes CASSQDLGLRTEAFF. The chain recombines TRBV14 with TRBJ1-1; no definite D call. CDR3 length: 15 amino acids. Germline V lookup: CDR1 SGHDN, CDR2 FVKESK. V dropped 0 bases and J dropped 5 bases, with 13 bases sitting between them.

This clone was seen only a few times. This chain connects TRBV4-1 to TRBJ1-4; D call uncertain. Germline-derived CDR1 and CDR2 are MGHRA and YSYEKL. The CDR3 sequence is 16 residues long. Trimming cost V 3 bases and J 3 bases, with 14 bases left between them. DNA of the CDR3: TGCGCCAGCAGCCATCAGGCTTGGAATGCTAATGAAAAACTGTTTTTT. Translated, it gives CASSHQAWNANEKLFF.

Points on this clone: This sample also contains other DNA sequences that code for the same CDR3. J is TRBJ2-7 and V is TRBV5-1, with 12 bases that match TRBD1. Germline CDR1 is SGHRS and CDR2 is YFSETQ. With V trimmed by 4 bases and J by 4 bases, 3 bases remained unmatched. CDR3 length: 14 amino acids. CDR3 bases: TGCGCCAGCAGCCCGGGACAGGGGGCTTACGAGCAGTACTTC. Protein product: CASSPGQGAYEQYF.

V usage is TRBV7-6 and J usage is TRBJ2-7; 7 bases match TRBD1. This CDR3 has 16 amino acids. V lost 3 bases to trimming and J lost 7 bases; unmatched junction nucleotides: 15. Germline CDR1 reads SGHVS; CDR2 reads FNYEAQ. The CDR3 DNA reads as TGTGCCAGCAGCTTTAATACCGGGACAGCGGCACGTGAGCAGTACTTC. The encoded protein is CASSFNTGTAAREQYF.

The J gene is TRBJ2-2, the V gene TRBV10-3, with 9 positions matching TRBD2. The CDR3 loop spans 15 amino acids. V lost 6 bases to trimming and J lost 6 bases; unmatched junction nucleotides: 8. Per germline, CDR1 ENHRY and CDR2 SYGVKD. The CDR3 here is CAIRPGAGGPGELFF. CDR3 coding DNA: TGTGCCATCAGGCCTGGCGCGGGGGGGCCCGGGGAGCTGTTTTTT.

The J gene is TRBJ2-5, the V gene TRBV6-6, with 9 nucleotides matching TRBD1. This CDR3 has 16 amino acids. Germline V gene sequence: CDR1 MNHNY, CDR2 SVGAGI (reference sequence). The V gene end was trimmed by 5 bases and the J gene end by 5 bases; junction bases not matched to a gene: 12. The CDR3 DNA reads as TGTGCCAGCAGTCGAGATTTACAGGGGGCGGTGGAGACCCAGTACTTC. Encoded protein: CASSRDLQGAVETQYF.